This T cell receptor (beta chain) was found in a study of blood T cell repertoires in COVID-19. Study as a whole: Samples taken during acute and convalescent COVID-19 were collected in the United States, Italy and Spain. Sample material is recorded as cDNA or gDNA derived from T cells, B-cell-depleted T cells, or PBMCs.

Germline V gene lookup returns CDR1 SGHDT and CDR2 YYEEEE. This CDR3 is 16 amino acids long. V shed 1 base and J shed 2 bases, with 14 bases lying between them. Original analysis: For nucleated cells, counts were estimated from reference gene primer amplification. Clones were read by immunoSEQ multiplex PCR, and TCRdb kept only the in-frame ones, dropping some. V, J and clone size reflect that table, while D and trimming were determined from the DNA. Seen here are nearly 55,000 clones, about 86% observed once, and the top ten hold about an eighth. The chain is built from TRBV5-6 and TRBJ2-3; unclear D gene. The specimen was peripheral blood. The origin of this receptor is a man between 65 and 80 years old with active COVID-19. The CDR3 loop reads CASSLTLSINTDTQYF. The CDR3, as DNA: TGTGCCAGCAGCTTGACCCTATCCATCAACACAGATACGCAGTATTTT. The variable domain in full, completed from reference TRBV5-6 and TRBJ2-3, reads DAGVTQSPTHLIKTRGQQVTLRCSPKSGHDTVSWYQQALGQGPQFIFQYYEEEERQRGNFPDRFSGHQFPNYSSELNVNALLLGDSALYLCASSLTLSINTDTQYFGPGTRLTVL.